This is a list of T cell receptor beta chains from one sample in a study of cytomegalovirus exposure and HLA in healthy donors. The data were produced by immunoSEQ multiplex PCR, yet TCRdb's version contains in-frame clones alone and is incomplete. Found here are tens of thousands of clones, 55% to 70% of them singletons; the top ten hold approximately 15%. Sequenced input: PBMCs. All receptors come from a woman between 40 and 55 years old in good health and CMV-seropositive. Both conserved end residues are part of each CDR3. A D gene is named only where the DNA matches it firmly. Some rows mark clone size as missing; the rest say once, few, many or name a class of expanded clone.

D gene,J gene,clone size,V gene,CDR3 protein,CDR3 DNA
NA,TRBJ2-1,NA,TRBV9,CASRGLAESGEQFF,TGTGCCAGCCGGGGTCTAGCTGAATCAGGTGAGCAGTTCTTC
NA,TRBJ2-7,NA,TRBV7-8,CASSLNGGPRDLYYEQYF,TGTGCCAGCAGCTTAAACGGGGGTCCACGGGACCTCTATTACGAGCAGTACTTC
NA,TRBJ2-7,NA,TRBV4-3,CASSPGTYSYEQYF,TGCGCCAGCAGCCCCGGGACATACTCCTACGAGCAGTACTTC
NA,TRBJ1-4,NA,TRBV7-9,CASSLRPWGANEKLFF,TGTGCCAGCAGCTTAAGGCCTTGGGGAGCTAATGAAAAACTGTTTTTT
TRBD2,TRBJ2-1,NA,TRBV7-9,CASRLAGWDEQFF,TGTGCCAGCAGACTAGCGGGATGGGATGAGCAGTTCTTC
NA,TRBJ2-7,NA,TRBV18,CASSPPGRGSFEQYF,TGTGCCAGCTCACCACCTGGGAGAGGATCTTTCGAGCAGTACTTC
TRBD1,TRBJ1-1,few,TRBV6-6,CASSFRTGGNTEAFF,TGTGCCAGCAGTTTTCGGACAGGGGGTAATACTGAAGCTTTCTTT
NA,TRBJ2-7,NA,TRBV2,CASSVEGYEQYF,TGTGCCAGCAGTGTGGAGGGCTACGAGCAGTACTTC
TRBD1,TRBJ1-1,NA,TRBV5-4,CASRPDRANTEAFF,TGTGCCAGCAGACCGGACAGGGCGAACACTGAAGCTTTCTTT
TRBD1,TRBJ2-7,NA,TRBV11-2,CASSPLGRGTGSIYEQYF,TGTGCCAGCAGCCCCTTAGGCCGGGGGACAGGGTCTATTTACGAGCAGTACTTC
TRBD2,TRBJ2-3,NA,TRBV11-2,CASSQLRGGRRSQYF,TGTGCCAGCAGCCAACTTCGCGGCGGGAGGAGGTCGCAGTATTTT
TRBD2,TRBJ2-2,NA,TRBV7-9,CASSLASGSPGELFF,TGTGCCAGCAGCTTAGCTAGCGGGAGTCCCGGGGAGCTGTTTTTT
TRBD2,TRBJ2-5,few,TRBV18,CASSPRSGVQETQYF,TGTGCCAGCTCACCACGGAGCGGGGTCCAAGAGACCCAGTACTTC
NA,TRBJ2-7,NA,TRBV7-9,CASSPQRTIYEQYF,TGTGCCAGCAGCCCCCAAAGGACTATCTACGAGCAGTACTTC
NA,TRBJ2-1,NA,TRBV19,CASSIWQGGPGEQFF,TGTGCCAGTAGTATTTGGCAGGGTGGACCCGGTGAGCAGTTCTTC
NA,TRBJ2-3,NA,TRBV28,CASSLPGTNTDTQYF,TGTGCCAGCAGTCTCCCCGGGACAAACACAGATACGCAGTATTTT
NA,TRBJ1-5,NA,TRBV2,CASSVGGGADQPQHF,TGTGCCAGCAGTGTAGGAGGGGGGGCCGATCAGCCCCAGCATTTT
TRBD1,TRBJ1-2,NA,TRBV5-6,CASSAFRGRHGYTF,TGTGCCAGCAGCGCATTCAGGGGGCGGCACGGCTACACCTTC
NA,TRBJ2-7,NA,TRBV28,CASSTRHYEQYF,TGTGCCAGCAGTACGAGGCATTACGAGCAGTACTTC
TRBD2,TRBJ2-3,once,TRBV5-1,CASSNGLAVVDTQYF,TGCGCCAGCAGCAACGGACTAGCGGTCGTGGATACGCAGTATTTT
TRBD2,TRBJ2-3,NA,TRBV5-4,CASSWLSGAGGPDTQYF,TGTGCCAGCAGCTGGCTGAGTGGGGCGGGAGGGCCAGATACGCAGTATTTT
NA,TRBJ2-1,NA,TRBV18,CASSPTADEQFF,TGTGCCAGCTCACCCACCGCGGATGAGCAGTTCTTC
NA,TRBJ1-2,NA,TRBV5-4,CASSSDGKGHGYTF,TGTGCCAGCAGCTCCGACGGGAAAGGGCATGGCTACACCTTC
NA,TRBJ1-1,NA,TRBV5-4,CASSLGQAFLMNTEAFF,TGTGCCAGCAGCTTGGGACAGGCCTTTTTAATGAACACTGAAGCTTTCTTT
NA,TRBJ1-1,NA,TRBV11-2,CASSLVGVTTEAFF,TGTGCCAGCAGCTTAGTGGGAGTTACGACTGAAGCTTTCTTT
NA,TRBJ1-1,NA,TRBV30,CAWSPLGGRDRVAEAFF,TGTGCCTGGAGTCCCTTGGGGGGGCGCGATCGTGTGGCTGAAGCTTTCTTT